This T cell receptor (beta chain) is from a study of human T cells and chemical hapten exposure. Across the study: DPC 0.01% went on the upper back by patch test, with reading at 6 days. Regarding the study as a whole: Significantly greater numbers of large CDR3 similarity clusters came from expanded TCRs than from controls. Patch test score rose with PT1 expanded TCR count, significant at thresholds 8, 16 and 32, not 4.

Via MiXCR, TCRdb re-called the RACE reads, giving one row per CDR3 protein. The table includes about 70,000 distinct CDR3 sequences, around 8.8% detected once. Sample time point: patch test 2, 6 weeks after DPC sensitization. Treatment reported: therapeutic diphenylcyclopropenone sensitization with weekly scalp DPC. The V and J ends lost 10 bases and 7 bases respectively, with 16 bases between them. Germline CDR1 reads MDHEN; CDR2 reads SYDVKM. The CDR3 sequence is 13 residues long. About this clonotype: The target antigen is unknown.

This chain connects TRBV28 to TRBJ2-2; weak D call: TRBD2 (5 bases). The source is a woman aged 50 to 60 with alopecia areata. Some clones in this sample may be carry-over from other donors' samples. This sample comprised whole blood, obtained in connection with sensitization to the hapten diphenylcyclopropenone (DPC). This chain's CDR3 is CATCLPGIGELFF. The CDR3 coding sequence is TGTGCCACCTGTCTCCCGGGGATCGGGGAGCTGTTTTTT.